This T cell receptor beta chain was documented in a study of blood T cell repertoires in COVID-19. Study at large: Material from acute and convalescent COVID-19 was sourced from the United States, Italy and Spain. PBMCs, B-cell-depleted T cells, or T cells provided the cDNA or gDNA that made up the material.

This clone was counted a single time. The sample carries other DNA sequences with the same CDR3. In the source study's methods: Amplification of reference gene primers was used by the study to estimate nucleated cell counts. The assay was immunoSEQ multiplex PCR, and TCRdb's table has in-frame clones only and misses some. The D gene and trimming were derived from the DNA, and the V and J assignments and clone size from that table. Of 150,000 to 200,000 clones listed, nearly 90% are singletons. Germline V gene sequence: CDR1 SGHRS, CDR2 YFSETQ. V lost 2 bases to trimming and J lost 0 bases, with 8 bases between them. The CDR3 is 14 residues long.

The sequence was obtained from a man between 60 and 70 years old with active or convalescent COVID-19. The V gene is TRBV5-1, the J gene TRBJ1-2; D gene unclear. Sequencing was carried out using peripheral blood. CDR3 sequence reads: CASSLSGTNYGYTF. CDR3 nucleotides: TGCGCCAGCAGCTTAAGCGGAACTAACTATGGCTACACCTTC.